Presented here are 24 T cell receptor beta chains from one specimen sequenced in a study of cytomegalovirus exposure and HLA in healthy donors. The PCR contained 60 Vbeta and 13 Jbeta primers. TCRdb's table, derived via immunoSEQ multiplex PCR, lists solely in-frame clones and lacks some. Among 110,000 or so clones listed, roughly 80% were seen once. Sequenced sample: PBMCs. The origin of the receptors is a female donor in good health and CMV-seronegative.

The chain recombines TRBV4-2 with TRBJ1-6; the D is unclear. This CDR3 is built from 13 residues. V lost 3 bases and J 10 bases, leaving 10 bases between the germline ends. Germline-derived CDR1 and CDR2 are LGHNA and YNFKEQ. The CDR3 DNA reads as TGTGCCAGCAGCCAGGACTGGCACTCACCCCTCCACTTT. Translating it yields CASSQDWHSPLHF.

The genes are TRBV7-9 and TRBJ1-2; D call uncertain. The length of the CDR3 is 12 residues. V gave up 3 bases and J gave up 6 bases, with 8 bases separating them. Per germline, CDR1 SEHNR and CDR2 FQNEAQ (reference sequence). CDR3 protein: CASSFPRNGYTF. In DNA form, the CDR3 reads TGTGCCAGCAGCTTCCCGAGAAATGGCTACACCTTC.

Details on this clone: The sample has other DNA sequences that encode this CDR3 too. V is TRBV27 and J is TRBJ1-2; 9 positions match TRBD1. Germline V gene sequence: CDR1 MNHEY, CDR2 SMNVEV (reference sequence). The CDR3 is 15 amino acids. V lost 5 bases, J lost 5 bases, and 9 bases stayed unmatched. This CDR3 is CASSPWTGVRYGYTF. The CDR3 coding sequence is TGTGCCAGCAGTCCATGGACAGGGGTAAGATATGGCTACACCTTC.

This clone was observed a handful of times. The chain employs TRBV7-3 and TRBJ2-1, with TRBD1 matching over 9 bases. J lost 4 bases, V lost 3 bases, and 4 bases had no gene match. CDR3 length: 15 residues. Germline loops: CDR1 SGHTA, CDR2 FQGTGA. The CDR3: CASSFGTGTYNEQFF. The CDR3 DNA is TGTGCCAGCAGCTTCGGGACAGGGACATACAATGAGCAGTTCTTC.

This clone was picked up one time. The chain uses TRBV11-2 and TRBJ1-1; the match to TRBD1 covers 8 bases. The V gene end was trimmed by 5 bases and the J gene end by 0 bases; junction bases not matched to a gene: 5. Germline V gives CDR1 SGHAT, CDR2 FQNNGV. The CDR3 has 15 residues. CDR3 sequence (DNA): TGTGCCAGCAGCCCCGGGGACAGGATGAACACTGAAGCTTTCTTT. As protein: CASSPGDRMNTEAFF.

In this sample, this clone turned up once. The V and J genes are TRBV7-8 and TRBJ2-1; possibly TRBD1 for D (6 bases). Germline V CDR1 and CDR2: SGHVS, FQNEAQ. V was pared by 5 bases and J by 5 bases, with 16 bases between. CDR3 length equals 15 residues. The CDR3 DNA follows: TGTGCCAGCAGCGCCCGTCCGAGGGACAACAATGAGCAGTTCTTC. This gives the protein CASSARPRDNNEQFF.

The genes are TRBV4-2 and TRBJ1-2; weak D call: TRBD1 (6 bases). Germline CDR1 LGHNA, CDR2 YNFKEQ. The V and J ends lost 0 bases and 4 bases respectively, with 12 bases between them. The CDR3 sequence is 15 residues long. As DNA, the CDR3 is TGTGCCAGCAGCCAAGATAATCCAGGGGTCTATGGCTACACCTTC. It translates to CASSQDNPGVYGYTF.

V and J are TRBV9 and TRBJ1-1; the match to TRBD1 covers 9 bases. Per the germline V gene, CDR1 is SGDLS and CDR2 is YYNGEE. CDR3 length: 14 amino acids. The trim removed 4 bases at V and 4 bases at J, leaving 5 bases unmatched. The CDR3 loop reads CASSPTTGGTEAFF. The CDR3 region has the DNA TGTGCCAGCAGCCCTACGACAGGGGGCACTGAAGCTTTCTTT. Full variable domain (missing parts from reference TRBV9 and TRBJ1-1): DSGVTQTPKHLITATGQRVTLRCSPRSGDLSVYWYQQSLDQGLQFLIQYYNGEERAKGNILERFSAQQFPDLHSELNLSSLELGDSALYFCASSPTTGGTEAFFGQGTRLTVV.

The rearrangement joins TRBV5-4 to TRBJ2-2; the match to TRBD2 covers 12 bases. Unmatched junction bases numbered 9, after V lost 1 base and J lost 2 bases. CDR1 and CDR2 from the germline V gene are SGHNT and YYREEE (reference sequence). The CDR3 covers 19 residues. The CDR3 coding sequence is TGTGCCAGCAGCTTGTCGCTAGCGGGGGGGCGGGGTAACACCGGGGAGCTGTTTTTT. Its protein product is CASSLSLAGGRGNTGELFF.

In this sample, this clone turned up a few times. The chain's CDR3 is CASSLRQGEKLFF. CDR3 DNA: TGTGCCAGCAGCTTAAGGCAGGGGGAAAAACTGTTTTTT. The chain recombines TRBV7-3 with TRBJ1-4, with TRBD1 as a possible D gene (6 bases). Trimming stripped 1 base from V and 8 bases from J, with 8 bases between. CDR1 is SGHTA and CDR2 is FQGTGA in the germline V gene. CDR3 length: 13 residues.

The V call is TRBV29-1, the J call TRBJ1-2, with TRBD1 identical over 8 bases. CDR1 and CDR2 from the germline V gene are SQVTM and ANQGSEA. There are 14 residues in the CDR3. V shed 5 bases and J 1 base; nucleotides not matched to a gene: 6. The CDR3 sequence: CSVPFTGGNYGYTF. The CDR3 region has the DNA TGCAGCGTTCCTTTTACAGGGGGTAACTATGGCTACACCTTC.

The J gene is TRBJ2-3, the V gene TRBV2, with D possibly TRBD2 on 5 matching bases. V lost 7 bases, J lost 5 bases, and 10 bases lay in between. The V gene's germline CDR1 is SNHLY and CDR2 FYNNEI. The CDR3 is 12 residues long. CDR3 loop: CASTGDEDTQYF. CDR3 sequence (DNA): TGTGCCAGCACCGGGGATGAAGATACGCAGTATTTT.

V gene TRBV19 combines with J gene TRBJ1-1; D is unresolved. Per germline, CDR1 LNHDA and CDR2 SQIVND (reference sequence). This CDR3 region has 11 residues. Trimming took 3 bases from V and 7 from J, leaving 6 bases between them. CDR3 sequence reads: CASSIGIEAFF. DNA for the CDR3: TGTGCCAGTAGTATCGGGATTGAAGCTTTCTTT.

The CDR3 nucleotides are TGTGCCAGCAGTTACGGACAGGGAATTGGGTCTTATGGCTACACCTTC. This gives the protein CASSYGQGIGSYGYTF. The V and J genes are TRBV6-5 and TRBJ1-2; 8 nucleotides match TRBD1. The V gene end was trimmed by 2 bases and the J gene end by 5 bases; junction bases not matched to a gene: 10. Germline V gives CDR1 MNHEY, CDR2 SVGAGI. This CDR3 is built from 16 residues.

V and J are TRBV5-1 and TRBJ1-1; 8 nucleotides agree with TRBD1. With 4 bases clipped from V and 6 bases from J, the junction kept 5 bases outside the gene matches. The germline V gene encodes CDR1 SGHRS and CDR2 YFSETQ. This CDR3 has 13 amino acids. The CDR3 nucleotides read TGCGCCAGCAGCGTAGGACAGGGAGCTGAAGCTTTCTTT. Protein product: CASSVGQGAEAFF.

The V and J genes are TRBV21-1 and TRBJ2-3; the D call TRBD1 from the table was never checked on the DNA. TRBV21-1 is noted as a pseudogene. The CDR3 has 14 residues. The chain's CDR3 is CASSKGDRADTQYF. In DNA form, the CDR3 reads TGTGCCAGCAGCAAGGGCGACAGGGCAGATACGCAGTATTTT.

The chain links TRBV6-5 to TRBJ1-2; D may be TRBD1 (5 bases). The CDR3 has 13 residues. The germline CDR1 and CDR2 sequences are MNHEY and SVGAGI. The ends were cut back, 5 bases at V and 1 base at J, with 8 bases in the middle. CDR3 bases: TGTGCCAGCAGTAAACAGGTTAACTATGGCTACACCTTC. Protein sequence: CASSKQVNYGYTF.

CDR3 in amino acids: CASSSTGTDTQYF. In DNA, the CDR3 is TGTGCCAGCAGTTCAACAGGCACAGATACGCAGTATTTT. V usage is TRBV5-4 and J usage is TRBJ2-3; no clear D. Germline assignment: CDR1 SGHNT and CDR2 YYREEE (reference sequence). This CDR3 has 13 amino acids. Trimming removed 5 bases from V and 1 base from J, with 8 bases in between.

This chain connects TRBV5-6 to TRBJ2-4; possible D gene TRBD2, 7 bases. Trimming shortened V by 1 base and J by 0 bases, and 14 bases separated the two germline ends. This CDR3 has 17 amino acids. The germline V gene has CDR1 SGHDT and CDR2 YYEEEE. This CDR3 reads CASSLTGGALAKNIQYF. DNA for the CDR3: TGTGCCAGCAGCTTGACTGGGGGGGCCTTAGCCAAAAACATTCAGTACTTC.

This rearrangement joins TRBV27 to TRBJ2-3; 7 bases are a match to TRBD2. The CDR3 spans 15 residues. V lost 0 bases to trimming and J lost 5 bases; unmatched junction nucleotides: 5. Per germline, CDR1 MNHEY and CDR2 SMNVEV (reference sequence). CDR3 amino acids: CASSLSGGWLDTQYF. The CDR3 DNA reads TGTGCCAGCAGTTTATCCGGGGGGTGGTTAGATACGCAGTATTTT.

The rearrangement joins TRBV19 to TRBJ1-6, with D possibly being TRBD1 (5 bases). V lost 3 bases, J lost 10 bases, and 16 bases lay in between. The CDR3 loop spans 15 amino acids. Germline V gene lookup returns CDR1 LNHDA and CDR2 SQIVND (reference sequence). This CDR3 reads CASSIGKGWRSPLHF. The CDR3 nucleotides are TGTGCCAGTAGTATTGGCAAGGGGTGGCGGTCACCCCTCCACTTT.

The V and J genes are TRBV9 and TRBJ2-1; TRBD2 matches 11 bases. The CDR3 sequence is 16 residues long. The germline V gene has CDR1 SGDLS and CDR2 YYNGEE. Trimming took 3 bases from V and 5 from J; bases not matched to a gene: 7. CDR3 in DNA: TGTGCCAGCAGCGCCGTAGCGGGGGGGCTGAACAATGAGCAGTTCTTC. Encoded protein: CASSAVAGGLNNEQFF.

The chain is built from TRBV5-4 and TRBJ2-3; a possible D gene is TRBD2 (6 bases). Germline CDR1 is SGHNT and CDR2 is YYREEE (reference sequence). The CDR3 is made up of 16 amino acids. Deletions cut 2 bases from V and 0 bases from J, with 13 bases between. CDR3 loop: CASSFGTRISTDTQYF. CDR3 nucleotide sequence: TGTGCCAGCAGCTTCGGGACTCGTATAAGCACAGATACGCAGTATTTT. Full variable domain (rest looked up from reference TRBV5-4 and TRBJ2-3): ETGVTQSPTHLIKTRGQQVTLRCSSQSGHNTVSWYQQALGQGPQFIFQYYREEENGRGNFPPRFSGLQFPNYSSELNVNALELDDSALYLCASSFGTRISTDTQYFGPGTRLTVL.

V usage is TRBV6-6 and J usage is TRBJ2-7; 11 bases line up with TRBD1. The CDR3 is 16 amino acids. V lost 5 bases to trimming and J lost 2 bases; unmatched junction nucleotides: 8. CDR1 is MNHNY and CDR2 is SVGAGI in the germline V gene (reference sequence). CDR3 region: CASSTPEDRGPYEQYF. DNA for the CDR3: TGTGCCAGCAGTACCCCCGAGGACAGGGGGCCCTACGAGCAGTACTTC.